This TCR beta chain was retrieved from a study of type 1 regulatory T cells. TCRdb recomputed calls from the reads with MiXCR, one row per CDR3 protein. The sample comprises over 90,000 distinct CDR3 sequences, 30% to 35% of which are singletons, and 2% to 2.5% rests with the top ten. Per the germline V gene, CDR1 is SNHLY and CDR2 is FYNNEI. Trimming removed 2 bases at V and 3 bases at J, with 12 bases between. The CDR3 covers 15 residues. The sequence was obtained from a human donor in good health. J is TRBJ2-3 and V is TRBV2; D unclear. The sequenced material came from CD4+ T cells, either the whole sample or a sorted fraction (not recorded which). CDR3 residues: CASSEKYDNTDTQYF. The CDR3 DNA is TGTGCCAGCAGTGAAAAATATGACAATACAGATACGCAGTATTTT. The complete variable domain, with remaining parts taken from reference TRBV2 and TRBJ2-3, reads EPEVTQTPSHQVTQMGQEVILRCVPISNHLYFYWYRQILGQKVEFLVSFYNNEISEKSEIFDDQFSVERPDGSNFTLKIRSTKLEDSAMYFCASSEKYDNTDTQYFGPGTRLTVL.